These T cell receptor beta chains were read from a single sample in a study of control samples from healthy donors and cancer patients. Data came from immunoSEQ multiplex PCR; TCRdb stores just in-frame clones and leaves some out. The profile shows about 51,000 clones, around nine tenths of them singletons. The material sequenced was PBMCs. Source of these receptors: a man aged 45-60 years with head and neck cancer. Each CDR3 is given with its conserved first and last residue. Fields, in order: clone size, V gene, D gene, J gene, CDR3 DNA, CDR3 protein. The D gene is left open where the match is weak. Not all rows give a size; the values are once, few, many and, for expanded clones, a class.

>.|TRBV28|.|TRBJ2-7
TGTGCCAGCAGTTCGTTATTTCGGCTCTACGAGCAGTACTTC
CASSSLFRLYEQYF
>once|TRBV29-1|TRBD1|TRBJ1-5
TGCAGCGCCACCATTCAGGGGGATCAGCCCCAGCATTTT
CSATIQGDQPQHF
>once|TRBV2|TRBD2|TRBJ2-3
TGTGCCAGCCAAGGACTAGCGTTAGTTACAGATACGCAGTATTTT
CASQGLALVTDTQYF
>.|TRBV19|.|TRBJ1-1
TGTGCCAGTAGTATTTACGGGGTTCTGAACACTGAAGCTTTCTTT
CASSIYGVLNTEAFF
>.|TRBV3-1/TRBV3-2|TRBD2|TRBJ2-7
TGTGCCAGCAGCCCCGGGACTAGCGCCTCCAATACCTACGAGCAGTACTTC
CASSPGTSASNTYEQYF
>.|TRBV6-2/TRBV6-3|.|TRBJ1-5
TGTGCCAGCAGTCGAGGATTTGGAAGCAATCAGCCCCAGCATTTT
CASSRGFGSNQPQHF
>.|TRBV6-5|.|TRBJ1-1
TGTGCCAGCGGGCACAGGGACACTGAAGCTTTCTTT
CASGHRDTEAFF
>.|TRBV4-3|.|TRBJ2-7
TGCGCCAGCAGCCAAGGTAGGGCAGTATTCTACGAGCAGTACTTC
CASSQGRAVFYEQYF
>.|TRBV15|.|TRBJ2-1
TGTGCCACCAGCAGAGATCTATGGGTTTTCTCCTACAATGAGCAGTTCTTC
CATSRDLWVFSYNEQFF
>.|TRBV7-3|TRBD2|TRBJ2-1
TGTGCCAGCAGTCTCCTAGCGGGAGGTAACAATGAGCAGTTCTTC
CASSLLAGGNNEQFF
>.|TRBV4-1|TRBD1|TRBJ1-1
TGCGCCAGCAACCCGGGGAAAAGGGGGCTTGGAACTGAAGCTTTCTTT
CASNPGKRGLGTEAFF
>.|TRBV19|.|TRBJ2-1
TGTGCCAGTAGTACCTCGGGACAATACTACAATGAGCAGTTCTTC
CASSTSGQYYNEQFF
>.|TRBV6-5|.|TRBJ2-1
TGTGCCAGCAGTTACTCCTACTACAATGAGCAGTTCTTC
CASSYSYYNEQFF
>.|TRBV5-1|.|TRBJ1-1
TGCGCCAGCAATACCGCAGACATGAACACTGAAGCTTTCTTT
CASNTADMNTEAFF
>.|TRBV6-2/TRBV6-3|TRBD2|TRBJ2-5
TGTGCCAGCAGCCCCCTTAATCCGGGACTAGCGATCCAAGAGACCCAGTACTTC
CASSPLNPGLAIQETQYF
>.|TRBV9|.|TRBJ1-1
TGTGCCAGCAGTACATCCCCAGGAAACTCTTTGAACACTGAAGCTTTCTTT
CASSTSPGNSLNTEAFF
>.|TRBV6-6|TRBD2|TRBJ2-2
TGTGCCACCGGGACTAGCGGGAAGAACACCGGGGAGCTGTTTTTT
CATGTSGKNTGELFF
>.|TRBV3-1/TRBV3-2|.|TRBJ1-2
TGTGCCAGCAGCCAAGCCCCCCGGCTTAACTATGGCTACACCTTC
CASSQAPRLNYGYTF